This paragraph reports one T cell receptor (beta chain). The antigen remains unidentified. The CDR3 is 15 amino acids. Looked up from germline, CDR1 is SGHTA and CDR2 is FQGTGA. The data are from a study of CXCR3-negative and CXCR3-positive naive CD8 T cells. Naive CD8+ T cells showed CD45RO-CCR7+CD27+CD95-. The TRB libraries of cDNA were built by UMI-labeled 5' RACE. Each CDR3 protein gets one entry in TCRdb, which reprocessed the 5' RACE reads and gives no DNA. This sample contains around 60,000 distinct CDR3 sequences. Findings and limits, study-wide: Hydrophobicity of TRB CDR3s was greater in CXCR3-positive naive cells than in CXCR3-negative naive cells. Partially decreased CXCR3 expression was recorded after cryopreservation, and fresh PBMCs were used in most assays.

The specimen sequenced was naive CXCR3- CD8+ T cells from blood. The subset was: CD45RO-CCR7+CD27+CD95- naive CD8+ T cells lacking CXCR3 (TNR3-). The sequence was collected from a human donor in good health. Some clones in this sample may be carry-over from other donors' samples. This chain links TRBV7-3 with TRBJ2-1; absent DNA, TCRdb's TRBD2 call cannot be checked. CDR3: CASSPSWQSYNEQFF.